This paragraph covers one T cell receptor (beta chain) sequence. Its antigen remains unidentified. Base qualities are missing; no much larger clone stands one base away. The library relied on PCR. DNA from cultured CD4+ T cells was subjected to TCR sequencing with the Oncomine TCR Beta short-read assay at the Johns Hopkins FTIC core. The QIAamp micro DNA kit was used to extract genomic DNA from the cultured CD4+ T cells. Oncomine TCR Beta libraries made from cultured CD4+ T cells were pooled using unique dual indexes and sequenced on an Illumina iSeq 100. Per the authors' processing: Non-productive sequences were filtered out, and CDR3s that did not start with C, did not end with F or W, or were shorter than 7 amino acids were discarded. Antigen-specific clonotypes were identified with the MANAFEST web application by comparing peptide-stimulated wells with reference and other culture wells. To be called positive, a clone needed an FDR below 0.05, an odds ratio above 5, and a productive frequency above 0.1% in at least two of three replicate wells. A clonotype was classed as cross-reactive if the clonotype showed significant expansion both in SARS-CoV-2 spike wells and in at least one common cold coronavirus spike condition. CDR3 homology was assessed with Levenshtein distances (stringdist) and unrooted phylogenetic trees (ape) in R version 3.6.1. TCRdb's own reprocessing of the public reads used fastp at Q25 and MiXCR and kept productive beta chains. Records with the same CDR3 protein are collapsed into one entry carrying the most frequent genes and DNA. The V and J calls, along with clone size, are taken from TCRdb and not from the paper's own processing. The sample records around 19,000 distinct CDR3 sequences, roughly 40% of which are singletons. Approximately 18% of the sample is held by the ten biggest clonotypes.

The CDR3 goes from the cysteine to the phenylalanine over 14 residues. The CDR3 DNA has 42 bases and is translated from base 1. The CDR1 and CDR2 encoded by the germline V gene (reference sequence) are LGHDT and YNNKEL. A distance of 8 bases separates the germline ends of V and J, which lose 2 bases and 1 base respectively. This record belongs to a study of vaccination and CD4 T cells after COVID-19 (dated by TCRdb to between 2021 and 2024). The study in broad terms: In the convalescent cohort there were six males and four females, among whom were two Hispanic individuals, seven Caucasians, two Asians and one multiracial person. Participants received two doses of either the Pfizer-BioNTech BNT162b2 vaccine (n=8) or the Moderna mRNA-1273 vaccine (n=2). Post-COVID blood samples were collected from convalescent patients a median of about 92 days after diagnosis, with a range of about 30 to 161 days. Post-vaccine blood samples were obtained a median of around 67 days after the second vaccine dose, with a range of roughly 12 to 250 days. For stimulating the cultures, overlapping spike peptide pools were used, derived from SARS-CoV-2 as well as from the common cold coronaviruses HCoV-NL63, HCoV-OC43 and HCoV-229E. As controls, cultures received a CEFX viral epitope pool (the positive control), an HIV-1 Nef peptide pool (the negative control), or no peptide at all. The spike-specific CD4+ TCR repertoire was compared before and after mRNA vaccination in over nine COVID-19 convalescent patients and a few infection-naive healthy vaccine recipients.

In light of the paper, this sample's treatment or condition label describes: approximately 9-day PBMC culture with coronavirus spike peptide pools or control peptides (ViraFEST assay). The study used the ViraFEST assay, which expanded antigen-specific T cells with peptide pools and then identified expanded clonotypes by TCR sequencing. Negative nucleocapsid antibody tests before and after vaccination confirmed that the healthy vaccine recipients had no prior SARS-CoV-2 infection. Roughly 2.1 million PBMCs per well were cultured in IMDM with approximately 5% human AB serum and roughly 10 IU/ml IL-2, plus 10 ug/ml peptide pools. On days 3 and 7, half of the culture medium was replaced with fresh IL-2-containing medium. After approximately 11 days of culture, CD4+ T cells were isolated by negative selection with the EasySep CD4+ T cell isolation kit. PBMCs were separated from whole blood using Ficoll-Paque Plus gradient centrifugation and then either used fresh or cryopreserved at -140C. Triplicate wells were generally used for each culture condition.

What the work shows at the level of the full study, not this receptor alone: Of the vaccine-specific clones in convalescent patients, 304 of 307, or nearly all, reacted only to SARS-CoV-2 spike and did not cross-react with common cold coronaviruses. Relatively few convalescent patients were included in the study, and early timepoints after natural infection were not analyzed. The median number of SARS-CoV-2-reactive clonotypes rose from 20 to 25 after infection to 38 after vaccination, but the change was not significant. In convalescent patients, a median around 89% of post-vaccine SARS-CoV-2-reactive clones were detected only after vaccination, suggesting vaccine-specific priming.

Sequencing was performed on CD4+ T cells from blood, cultured in vitro, taken before SARS-CoV-2 vaccination. The rearrangement combines TRBV3-1 with TRBJ1-1; too little of a D gene remains to name it. The receptor comes from a human donor who received a COVID-19 vaccine. The CDR3 sequence is CASSQFSGNTEAFF. The nucleotides are TGTGCCAGCAGCCAATTCTCAGGGAACACTGAAGCTTTCTTT.